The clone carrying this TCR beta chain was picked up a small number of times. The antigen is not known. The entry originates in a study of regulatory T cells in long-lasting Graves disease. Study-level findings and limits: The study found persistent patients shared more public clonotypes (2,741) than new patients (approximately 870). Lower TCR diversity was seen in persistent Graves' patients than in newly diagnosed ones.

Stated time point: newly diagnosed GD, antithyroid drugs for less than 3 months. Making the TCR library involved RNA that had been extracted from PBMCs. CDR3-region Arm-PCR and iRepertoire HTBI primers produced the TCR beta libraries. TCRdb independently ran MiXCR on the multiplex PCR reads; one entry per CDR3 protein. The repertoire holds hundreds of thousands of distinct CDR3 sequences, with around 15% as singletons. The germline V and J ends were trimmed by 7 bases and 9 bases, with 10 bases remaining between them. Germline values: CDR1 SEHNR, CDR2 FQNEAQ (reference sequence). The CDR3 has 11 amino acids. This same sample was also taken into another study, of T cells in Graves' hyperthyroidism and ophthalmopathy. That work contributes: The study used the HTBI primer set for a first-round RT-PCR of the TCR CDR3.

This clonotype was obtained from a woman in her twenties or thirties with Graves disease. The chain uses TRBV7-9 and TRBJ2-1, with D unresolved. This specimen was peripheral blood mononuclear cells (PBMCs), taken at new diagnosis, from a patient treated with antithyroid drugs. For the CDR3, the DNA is TGTGCCAGCACCCTGGATAGTGAGCAGTTCTTC. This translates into CASTLDSEQFF.